This T cell receptor (beta chain) was sequenced in a study of CD4+ T cells in melanoma. A word on this clone: Its antigen is currently unknown.

Unmatched junction bases numbered 5, after V lost 2 bases and J lost 6 bases. The length of the CDR3 is 14 residues. The germline gives CDR1 SGHDT, CDR2 YYEEEE. Using immunoSEQ multiplex PCR, the repertoire was profiled, and TCRdb retains in-frame clones only, with some absent. The data hold some 9,900 clones, with 50% to 70% observed a single time. Whole-study results and caveats: Neoantigen-specific CD4+ T cells in melanoma reportedly had diverse differentiation states. A reported correlation linked neoantigen-specific CD4+ T cells to CD8+, macrophage and B cell function.

The material sequenced was cells from a culture (not recorded whether cultured in vitro). This sequence was found in a human donor with melanoma. This chain uses TRBV5-6 with TRBJ1-1; TRBD1 agrees at 9 bases. The CDR3 protein is CASSFGDRASEAFF. CDR3 sequence (DNA): TGTGCCAGCAGCTTTGGGGACAGGGCCTCTGAAGCTTTCTTT.